Listed below are T cell receptor beta chains from one sample, sequenced in a study of blood T cells in healthy people across ages. TCRdb re-called the 5' RACE reads with MiXCR, one entry per CDR3 protein. The sample lists about 730,000 distinct CDR3 sequences; roughly 43% were seen once. Sequenced material: blood. The receptors come from a woman in her sixties or seventies in good health. The CDR3 runs from the conserved cysteine through the conserved F or W. The D gene is left open where the match is weak.

J gene: TRBJ2-1; D gene: TRBD2; V gene: TRBV6-2/TRBV6-3; CDR3 protein: CASSYPHGAGGGEQFF
J gene: TRBJ1-6; D gene: TRBD1; V gene: TRBV7-9; CDR3 protein: CASSPRTGSNSPLHF
J gene: TRBJ2-7; D gene: .; V gene: TRBV20-1; CDR3 protein: CSASAPDNSYEQYF
J gene: TRBJ1-5; D gene: .; V gene: TRBV9; CDR3 protein: CASSVAPGDQPQHF
J gene: TRBJ2-2; D gene: .; V gene: TRBV3-1; CDR3 protein: CASSHWDEKQAGELFF
J gene: TRBJ2-1; D gene: TRBD2; V gene: TRBV7-3; CDR3 protein: CASSALAGSNEQFF
J gene: TRBJ2-5; D gene: .; V gene: TRBV6-2/TRBV6-3; CDR3 protein: CADFRVPFQETQYF
J gene: .; D gene: TRBD2; V gene: TRBV11-2; CDR3 protein: CASSSVTSGGRYEQYF
J gene: TRBJ2-1; D gene: .; V gene: TRBV16; CDR3 protein: CASSQETLNNEQFF
J gene: TRBJ1-6; D gene: TRBD1; V gene: TRBV12-3/TRBV12-4; CDR3 protein: CASRPPGQGFDSPLHF
J gene: TRBJ1-5; D gene: .; V gene: TRBV10-1; CDR3 protein: CASRTVSSNQPQHF
J gene: TRBJ1-1; D gene: .; V gene: TRBV29-1; CDR3 protein: CSLILATEAFF
J gene: TRBJ2-7; D gene: TRBD1; V gene: TRBV15; CDR3 protein: CATSRVPRQGYEQYF
J gene: TRBJ2-3; D gene: TRBD2; V gene: TRBV7-9; CDR3 protein: CASSYAGLAGRTDTQYF
J gene: TRBJ2-3; D gene: .; V gene: TRBV20-1; CDR3 protein: CSAPRDTDTQYF
J gene: TRBJ2-7; D gene: TRBD1; V gene: TRBV7-2; CDR3 protein: CASSREGGVAYEQYF
J gene: TRBJ1-2; D gene: TRBD1; V gene: TRBV6-6; CDR3 protein: CASSYGGETGENGYTF
J gene: TRBJ1-5; D gene: .; V gene: TRBV28; CDR3 protein: CASTLGGVLDQPQHF
J gene: TRBJ2-1; D gene: .; V gene: TRBV7-9; CDR3 protein: CASSGGVATDYNEQFF
J gene: TRBJ2-7; D gene: TRBD2; V gene: TRBV20-1; CDR3 protein: CSASSPGTSASYEQYF
J gene: TRBJ1-4; D gene: TRBD1; V gene: TRBV12-3/TRBV12-4; CDR3 protein: CAGSTDRSGGEKLFF